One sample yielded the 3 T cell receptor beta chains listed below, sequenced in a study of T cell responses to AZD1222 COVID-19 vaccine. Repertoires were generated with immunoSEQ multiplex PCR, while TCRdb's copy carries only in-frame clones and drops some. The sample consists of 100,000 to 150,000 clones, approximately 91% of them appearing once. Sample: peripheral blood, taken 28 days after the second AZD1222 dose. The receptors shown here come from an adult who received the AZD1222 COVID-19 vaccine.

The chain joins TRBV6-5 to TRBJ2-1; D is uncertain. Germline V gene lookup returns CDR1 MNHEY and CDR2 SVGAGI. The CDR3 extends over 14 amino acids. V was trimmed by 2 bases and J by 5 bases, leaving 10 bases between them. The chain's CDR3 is CASSYVGSHNEQFF. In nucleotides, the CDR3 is TGTGCCAGCAGTTACGTCGGTAGCCACAATGAGCAGTTCTTC.

Written as DNA, the CDR3 is TGTGCCAGCAGCCTCTCTGGGGACAGGGGCCACGAGCAGTACTTC. Encoded protein: CASSLSGDRGHEQYF. This chain links TRBV11-2 with TRBJ2-7; TRBD1 matches at 10 bases. The germline gives CDR1 SGHAT, CDR2 FQNNGV. The V gene end was trimmed by 5 bases and the J gene end by 5 bases; junction bases not matched to a gene: 9. This CDR3 has 15 amino acids.

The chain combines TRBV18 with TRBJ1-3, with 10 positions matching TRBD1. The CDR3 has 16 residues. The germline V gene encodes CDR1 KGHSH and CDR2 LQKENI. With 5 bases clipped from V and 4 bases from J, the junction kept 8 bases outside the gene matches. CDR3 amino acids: CASSSSTGGWGNTIYF. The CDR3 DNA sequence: TGTGCCAGCTCATCTTCGACAGGGGGCTGGGGAAACACCATATATTTT.